Below, 30 T cell receptor beta chains from the same sample are listed, as sequenced in a study of identical twins. One entry per CDR3 protein, called by TCRdb with MiXCR from the 5' RACE reads. The table has some 1,700,000 distinct CDR3 sequences, about 32% seen once. The sequencing sample was made of cord blood. The receptors derive from a newborn girl in good health.

There are many counts of this clonotype. This rearrangement joins TRBV4-2 to TRBJ2-5; 8 bases fit TRBD2. The germline CDR1 and CDR2 sequences are LGHNA and YNFKEQ. V was pared by 0 bases and J by 11 bases, with 8 bases of the junction left unmatched. The CDR3 is 14 amino acids. CDR3 nucleotides: TGTGCCAGCAGCCAAGATTTGGGCTCGGGAGGGCAGTACTTC. This encodes CASSQDLGSGGQYF.

This clonotype was seen ten or more times. The V gene is TRBV7-2, the J gene TRBJ1-2; D not certain. The V gene lost 5 bases and the J gene lost 7 bases, with 11 bases spanning the gap. Looked up from germline, CDR1 is SGHTA and CDR2 is FQGNSA. The CDR3 spans 12 residues. As DNA, the CDR3 is TGTGCCAGCAGCGCCTCCAAGTTTGGCTACACCTTC. It translates to CASSASKFGYTF.

This clonotype was counted only a few times. This sequence joins TRBV29-1 and TRBJ2-1, with 11 positions matching TRBD2. Per germline, CDR1 SQVTM and CDR2 ANQGSEA. V shed 4 bases, J shed 2 bases, and the junction held 4 bases outside the gene matches. The CDR3 consists of 15 residues. The CDR3 nucleotides read TGCAGCGTTGGTCCTAGCGGGGGGACCTACAATGAGCAGTTCTTC. Its translation: CSVGPSGGTYNEQFF.

A few counts support this clonotype. The chain recombines TRBV30 with TRBJ2-1; D gene unclear. Trimming removed 1 base from V and 8 bases from J, with 12 bases in between. This CDR3 region has 13 residues. The germline V gene has CDR1 GTSNPN and CDR2 SVGIG (reference sequence). In DNA, the CDR3 is TGTGCCTGGAGTGAGAATCTTGGGTATGAGCAGTTCTTC. The encoded protein is CAWSENLGYEQFF.

Note on this clonotype: It is unclear where the CDR3 begins or ends on the DNA, so no DNA is shown, and the CDR3 is as TCRdb lists it. The J gene is TRBJ1-4, the V gene TRBV20-1. Counting both end residues, the CDR3 totals 11 amino acids. The germline V gene has CDR1 DFQATT and CDR2 SNEGSKA (reference sequence). CDR3 residues: CSTSVNEKLFF.

This clonotype was seen only a few times. The chain has TRBV19 and TRBJ2-2; a possible D gene is TRBD1 (5 bases). The CDR3 covers 14 residues. Germline CDR1 LNHDA, CDR2 SQIVND (reference sequence). V gave up 3 bases and J gave up 1 base, with 6 bases separating them. CDR3 DNA: TGTGCCAGTAGTATTCAGGGGAACACCGGGGAGCTGTTTTTT. It yields the protein CASSIQGNTGELFF. The full variable domain, in which reference TRBV19 and TRBJ2-2 provide the parts outside the CDR3, is DGGITQSPKYLFRKEGQNVTLSCEQNLNHDAMYWYRQDPGQGLRLIYYSQIVNDFQKGDIAEGYSVSREKKESFPLTVTSAQKNPTAFYLCASSIQGNTGELFFGEGSRLTVL.

The V and J genes are TRBV11-2 and TRBJ2-7; D possibly corresponds to TRBD1 (5 bases). V dropped 5 bases and J dropped 1 base, with 12 bases sitting between them. CDR1 is SGHAT and CDR2 is FQNNGV in the germline V gene. This CDR3 comprises 14 residues. CDR3 amino acids: CASSTRNRSYEQYF. The CDR3 coding sequence is TGTGCCAGCAGCACCCGAAACAGGTCCTACGAGCAGTACTTC.

This chain uses TRBV27 with TRBJ1-1; the D gene is possibly TRBD1 (6 bases). Trimming cost V 2 bases and J 4 bases, with 26 bases left between them. Looked up from germline, CDR1 is MNHEY and CDR2 is SMNVEV (reference sequence). The length of the CDR3 is 19 residues. The CDR3 region has the DNA TGTGCCAGCAGTTTACTGGGGGCGCCGAGTAGGATTTCGAGCACTGAAGCTTTCTTT. Protein product: CASSLLGAPSRISSTEAFF.

V is TRBV20-1 and J is TRBJ2-1; the match to TRBD2 covers 13 bases. This CDR3 has 14 amino acids. V shed 6 bases, J shed 8 bases, and the junction held 7 bases outside the gene matches. CDR1 DFQATT and CDR2 SNEGSKA come from the germline V gene (reference sequence). The CDR3 is CSAKGLAGIHEQFF. CDR3 sequence (DNA): TGCAGTGCCAAGGGACTAGCGGGGATCCATGAGCAGTTCTTC.

The chain employs TRBV6-1 and TRBJ1-6, with D possibly being TRBD1 (5 bases). From germline, CDR1 is MNHNS and CDR2 SASEGT. This CDR3 comprises 14 residues. With 8 bases removed from V and 10 bases from J, the gap between germline ends came to 18 bases. The CDR3 spells CASAWRGYESPLHF. As DNA, the CDR3 is TGTGCCAGCGCCTGGCGGGGGTATGAGTCACCCCTCCACTTT.

This clonotype has just a few counts. V usage is TRBV29-1 and J usage is TRBJ2-1; the match to TRBD2 covers 10 bases. This CDR3 contains 14 residues. The junction had 4 bases not matched to a gene; V was cut back by 3 bases and J by 5 bases. The germline gives CDR1 SQVTM, CDR2 ANQGSEA. The CDR3 reads CSVDTSGANNEQFF. CDR3 DNA sequence: TGCAGCGTTGATACTAGCGGGGCCAACAATGAGCAGTTCTTC.

The chain combines TRBV10-3 with TRBJ1-3; D is possibly TRBD1 (6 bases). The CDR3 spans 13 residues. From germline, CDR1 is ENHRY and CDR2 SYGVKD. Trimming removed 2 bases from V and 4 bases from J, with 6 bases in between. The CDR3 coding sequence is TGTGCCATCAGTGAGACAGGGGGAAACACCATATATTTT. It is translated as CAISETGGNTIYF.

This clonotype has a count of ten or more. This rearrangement joins TRBV27 to TRBJ2-7; D unresolved. The CDR3 runs to 14 residues. The germline CDR1 and CDR2 sequences are MNHEY and SMNVEV (reference sequence). V gave up 5 bases and J gave up 0 bases, with 11 bases separating them. Here the CDR3 DNA reads TGTGCCAGCAGTCCAACGACCCTCTCCTACGAGCAGTACTTC. Translated, it gives CASSPTTLSYEQYF.

This clonotype was seen a few times. This rearrangement joins TRBV12-3 or TRBV12-4 to TRBJ2-1; D might be TRBD2 (5 bases). V was clipped by 2 bases and J by 13 bases, with 12 bases between them. This CDR3 contains 12 residues. CDR3 bases: TGTGCCAGCAGTTTAAACGCGGGCCCCCAGTTCTTC. This gives the protein CASSLNAGPQFF.

Comments on this clonotype: One junction end disagrees with the germline gene, perhaps due to a read error. As DNA, the CDR3 is TGCGCCAGCGGCCAAGATCTAAGTATTCTCAATGGCTACACCTTC. This sequence encodes CASGQDLSILNGYTF. The chain joins TRBV4-1 to TRBJ1-2; no clear D gene. The CDR3 is 15 residues long. The germline V gene has CDR1 MGHRA and CDR2 YSYEKL.

This chain joins TRBV7-9 and TRBJ2-3; no firm D call. Germline V gene lookup returns CDR1 SEHNR and CDR2 FQNEAQ (reference sequence). The CDR3 length is 10 residues. Trimming pared 10 bases from V and 2 bases from J, leaving 4 bases between. The CDR3 loop is CAMHTDTQYF. The CDR3 nucleotides read TGTGCCATGCACACAGATACGCAGTATTTT.

This clonotype was seen a few times. This chain links TRBV27 with TRBJ2-1, with TRBD2 identical over 8 bases. With V trimmed by 5 bases and J by 3 bases, 9 bases remained unmatched. CDR3 size: 16 residues. CDR1 and CDR2 from the germline V gene are MNHEY and SMNVEV (reference sequence). CDR3 amino acids: CASSRLLADFYNEQFF. DNA for the CDR3: TGTGCCAGCAGTCGCCTACTAGCGGACTTCTACAATGAGCAGTTCTTC.

The chain combines TRBV27 with TRBJ1-6, with D tentatively TRBD1 (6 bases). Germline V gives CDR1 MNHEY, CDR2 SMNVEV (reference sequence). Trimming took 3 bases from V and 7 from J, leaving 19 bases between them. The length of the CDR3 is 17 residues. CDR3 nucleotide sequence: TGTGCCAGCAGTTTCGGGGTCGACAGGCGGCTAAATTCACCCCTCCACTTT. Encoded protein: CASSFGVDRRLNSPLHF.

The J gene is TRBJ2-2, the V gene TRBV14; TRBD2 is a possible D gene (5 bases). Germline loops: CDR1 SGHDN, CDR2 FVKESK. The V end lost 4 bases, the J end lost 9 bases, and 12 bases lay between the germline ends. CDR3 length: 13 amino acids. CDR3 region: CASSRPGGRELFF. CDR3 coding DNA: TGTGCCAGCAGCCGCCCTGGAGGAAGGGAGCTGTTTTTT.

The chain combines TRBV12-3 or TRBV12-4 with TRBJ2-6; 9 bases are a match to TRBD1. The CDR3 extends over 20 amino acids. V lost 5 bases, J lost 2 bases, and 16 bases stayed unmatched. CDR3 sequence (DNA): TGTGCCAGCAGTCCCGAGCAGTGGACAGGGGCCGGGGCTGGGGCCAACGTCCTGACTTTC. This encodes CASSPEQWTGAGAGANVLTF.

This clonotype was recorded many times. The chain combines TRBV10-3 with TRBJ1-2, with a weak D call TRBD1 (5 bases). The germline V gene encodes CDR1 ENHRY and CDR2 SYGVKD. With 6 bases removed from V and 8 bases from J, the gap between germline ends came to 22 bases. This CDR3 spans 15 amino acids. Here the CDR3 DNA reads TGTGCCATCAGCCCCCAGGGACGGAGTATTGACGGCTACACCTTC. This encodes CAISPQGRSIDGYTF.

This clonotype was observed many times. The chain has TRBV27 and TRBJ2-7, with D perhaps matching TRBD1 (6 bases). Germline loops: CDR1 MNHEY, CDR2 SMNVEV (reference sequence). The CDR3 is 14 residues long. Trimming removed 5 bases at V and 1 base at J, with 12 bases between. The CDR3 loop reads CASSARQVSYEQYF. The CDR3 DNA follows: TGTGCCAGCAGTGCGCGACAGGTTTCCTACGAGCAGTACTTC.

The V and J genes are TRBV6-6 and TRBJ1-5; 7 nucleotides match TRBD1. Germline CDR1 MNHNY, CDR2 SVGAGI (reference sequence). V dropped 5 bases and J dropped 2; count of bases not matched to a gene: 12. The CDR3 is 17 amino acids. The CDR3 DNA reads TGTGCCAGCAGTAACAACCGACAGGGAATGGGCAATCAGCCCCAGCATTTT. Protein product: CASSNNRQGMGNQPQHF.

This chain links TRBV5-1 with TRBJ1-1; D ambiguous. The V gene's germline CDR1 is SGHRS and CDR2 YFSETQ. Between the trimmed V and J ends, which lost 4 bases and 5 bases, there was a span of 15 bases. This CDR3 region has 14 residues. In DNA form, the CDR3 reads TGCGCCAGCAGCCGTCCCGGGAGTCGGACTGAAGCTTTCTTT. Its translation: CASSRPGSRTEAFF.

This clonotype was detected only a few times. This sequence joins TRBV2 and TRBJ1-5; D remains unclear. Deletions cut 6 bases from V and 2 bases from J, with 11 bases between. There are 14 residues in the CDR3. Germline loops: CDR1 SNHLY, CDR2 FYNNEI. CDR3: CASSFEWGNQPQHF. DNA for the CDR3: TGTGCCAGCAGCTTTGAGTGGGGCAATCAGCCCCAGCATTTT.

The J gene is TRBJ2-7, the V gene TRBV20-1, with D perhaps assigned TRBD1 or TRBD2 (6 bases each). In germline, CDR1 is DFQATT, CDR2 SNEGSKA (reference sequence). Trimming pared 4 bases from V and 7 bases from J, leaving 17 bases between. This CDR3 comprises 13 residues. DNA for the CDR3: TGCAGTGCTACCCGGACCTTAGGGGGGGAGCAGTACTTC. It translates to CSATRTLGGEQYF.

The chain has TRBV20-1 and TRBJ1-5; the D gene is possibly TRBD1 (6 bases). CDR1 and CDR2 from the germline V gene are DFQATT and SNEGSKA (reference sequence). The V gene lost 2 bases and the J gene lost 2 bases, with 10 bases spanning the gap. The CDR3 contains 14 residues. Here the CDR3 DNA reads TGCAGTGCTAGATGGGCAGGGGGCAATCAGCCCCAGCATTTT. Its protein product is CSARWAGGNQPQHF.

The rearrangement links TRBV12-3 or TRBV12-4 to TRBJ2-7; 11 bases are shared with TRBD2. Germline trimming cut 3 bases from V and 4 bases from J; bases unmatched to any gene: 8. This CDR3 has 16 residues. CDR3 loop: CASSFSPLAGVYEQYF. For the CDR3, the DNA is TGTGCCAGCAGTTTTTCCCCACTAGCGGGAGTATACGAGCAGTACTTC.

The CDR3 region has the DNA TGTGCCTGCCGACCGAACGGGGAGGGGGGCTCCTACAATGAGCAGTTCTTC. It specifies CACRPNGEGGSYNEQFF. The chain is built from TRBV30 and TRBJ2-1, with D possibly TRBD2 on 7 matching bases. Trimming pared 6 bases from V and 0 bases from J, leaving 21 bases between. CDR3 size: 17 residues. Germline V gene lookup returns CDR1 GTSNPN and CDR2 SVGIG (reference sequence).

The chain recombines TRBV12-3 or TRBV12-4 with TRBJ2-2; TRBD2 matches at 12 bases. This CDR3 spans 21 amino acids. Losses at the gene ends were 5 bases for V and 4 bases for J; bases not matched to a gene: 20. CDR3 region: CASSLLPLAGGNNRVTGELFF. The CDR3 nucleotides are TGTGCCAGCAGTCTCCTCCCTCTAGCGGGGGGGAATAACCGAGTCACCGGGGAGCTGTTTTTT.